A selection of T cell receptor beta chains follows, all from one sample in a study of shared clonotypes between healthy human individuals. Profiling relied on immunoSEQ multiplex PCR, and the TCRdb table lists in-frame clones only, not all of them. Seen here are roughly 2.1 million clones, 93% observed once, and the top ten hold more than 1.5%. Sequencing was done on a sample of naive CD8+ T cells from PBMCs. The receptors were gathered from a man between 18 and 35 years old in good health. Some clones in this sample may be carry-over from other donors' samples. The CDR3 runs from the conserved cysteine through the conserved F or W. D genes are given only for firm matches. Clone size is not always given. Where it is, it says once, few, many or a class for expanded clones.

clone_size	v_call	cdr3_length	d_call	j_call	cdr3_aa	cdr3_nt
NA	TRBV7-9	14	NA	TRBJ2-7	CASSRRDFFYEQYF	TGTGCCAGCAGTCGCCGGGACTTTTTTTACGAGCAGTACTTC
few	TRBV6-1	15	NA	TRBJ1-1	CASSESHYMNTEAFF	TGTGCCAGCAGTGAATCCCATTATATGAACACTGAAGCTTTCTTT
NA	TRBV6-1	13	NA	TRBJ2-7	CASSEWVTGEQYF	TGTGCCAGCAGTGAATGGGTTACAGGGGAGCAGTACTTC
NA	TRBV27	14	TRBD2	TRBJ2-2	CASSLGREAGELFF	TGTGCCAGCAGTTTGGGGAGGGAAGCCGGGGAGCTGTTTTTT
NA	TRBV27	14	NA	TRBJ2-7	CASSFRDLGAEQYF	TGTGCCAGCAGTTTCCGGGACTTAGGAGCCGAGCAGTACTTC
NA	TRBV7-9	15	NA	TRBJ2-2	CASSPKGPSNGELFF	TGTGCCAGCAGCCCGAAGGGGCCGTCGAACGGGGAGCTGTTTTTT
once	TRBV9	15	NA	TRBJ1-5	CASSALGGDNQPQHF	TGTGCCAGCAGCGCCCTGGGGGGGGACAATCAGCCCCAGCATTTT
once	TRBV7-9	11	NA	TRBJ2-7	CASSYRYEQYF	TGTGCCAGCAGCTACCGATACGAGCAGTACTTC
once	TRBV27	13	NA	TRBJ1-1	CASHDRENTEAFF	TGTGCCAGCCACGACCGGGAGAACACTGAAGCTTTCTTT
NA	TRBV9	13	NA	TRBJ2-5	CASSVGDGETQYF	TGTGCCAGCAGCGTTGGGGACGGAGAGACCCAGTACTTC
NA	TRBV6-6	16	TRBD2	TRBJ2-7	CASSYSGLAYPYEQYF	TGTGCCAGCAGTTACTCGGGACTAGCCTACCCCTACGAGCAGTACTTC
NA	TRBV7-8	11	NA	TRBJ2-7	CASSPGYEQYF	TGTGCCAGCAGCCCCGGCTACGAGCAGTACTTC
NA	TRBV27	12	NA	TRBJ2-7	CASSPNSYEQYF	TGTGCCAGCAGTCCTAACTCCTACGAGCAGTACTTC
NA	TRBV4-3	19	TRBD2	TRBJ2-2	CASSQALPGERENTGELFF	TGCGCCAGCAGCCAAGCCCTACCCGGGGAGCGGGAGAACACCGGGGAGCTGTTTTTT
NA	TRBV19	15	NA	TRBJ1-5	CASSSYRVSNQPQHF	TGTGCCAGTAGTTCCTACAGGGTGAGCAATCAGCCCCAGCATTTT
NA	TRBV28	16	NA	TRBJ1-2	CASSFHAYRAGYGYTF	TGTGCCAGCAGTTTTCACGCCTACAGGGCCGGCTATGGCTACACCTTC
NA	TRBV6-4	18	TRBD2	TRBJ2-1	CASSDRLAKAGGSNEQFF	TGTGCCAGCAGTGACCGCCTGGCGAAGGCGGGAGGATCCAATGAGCAGTTCTTC
NA	TRBV5-1	17	TRBD1	TRBJ1-1	CASSSGGTGAPSTEAFF	TGCGCCAGCAGCTCGGGGGGGACAGGGGCCCCTTCCACTGAAGCTTTCTTT
NA	TRBV4-3	17	TRBD2	TRBJ2-7	CASSQGYVGLGIYEQYF	TGCGCCAGCAGCCAAGGCTATGTGGGACTAGGTATCTACGAGCAGTACTTC
NA	TRBV6-6	14	NA	TRBJ2-7	CASSYYTGLGEQYF	TGTGCCAGCAGTTACTATACAGGGCTCGGCGAGCAGTACTTC
NA	TRBV5-1	14	NA	TRBJ2-7	CASSFGGTDYEQYF	TGCGCCAGCAGCTTTGGCGGGACCGACTACGAGCAGTACTTC
NA	TRBV28	13	TRBD1	TRBJ1-5	CASLRDRNQPQHF	TGTGCCAGCCTTAGGGACAGAAATCAGCCCCAGCATTTT
NA	TRBV7-9	13	NA	TRBJ1-1	CASSLEGGTEAFF	TGTGCCAGCAGCTTAGAAGGTGGTACTGAAGCTTTCTTT
NA	TRBV14	17	NA	TRBJ2-5	CASSQQMTGAGKETQYF	TGTGCCAGCAGCCAACAAATGACAGGAGCCGGAAAAGAGACCCAGTACTTC
NA	TRBV4-3	15	TRBD2	TRBJ2-1	CASSHTGGGYNEQFF	TGCGCCAGCAGCCATACCGGGGGGGGATACAATGAGCAGTTCTTC
NA	TRBV7-2	15	NA	TRBJ2-7	CASSISSQGSYEQYF	TGTGCCAGCAGCATCAGTTCCCAGGGGAGCTACGAGCAGTACTTC
NA	TRBV28	14	NA	TRBJ2-5	CASSSAGGRETQYF	TGTGCCAGCAGTTCGGCAGGGGGGAGGGAGACCCAGTACTTC
once	TRBV9	15	NA	TRBJ2-1	CASSVETGLGNEQFF	TGTGCCAGCAGCGTAGAAACAGGGTTAGGCAATGAGCAGTTCTTC
NA	TRBV9	19	TRBD2	TRBJ2-1	CASSGPGTSGYIPYNEQFF	TGTGCCAGCAGCGGCCCAGGGACTAGCGGGTACATTCCCTACAATGAGCAGTTCTTC
NA	TRBV5-1	16	TRBD2	TRBJ2-2	CASSLWTSGNTGELFF	TGCGCCAGCAGCCTATGGACTAGCGGAAACACCGGGGAGCTGTTTTTT
NA	TRBV4-2	16	TRBD1	TRBJ1-2	CASSPKSGTGAYGYTF	TGTGCCAGCAGCCCGAAATCCGGGACAGGGGCCTATGGCTACACCTTC
NA	TRBV7-8	16	TRBD1	TRBJ1-3	CASSSVRTGVGNTIYF	TGTGCCAGCAGCTCCGTGCGGACAGGGGTAGGAAACACCATATATTTT
NA	TRBV7-9	19	TRBD2	TRBJ2-2	CASSLLPHLAGEYTGELFF	TGTGCCAGCAGCCTTCTCCCCCATCTAGCGGGAGAATACACCGGGGAGCTGTTTTTT
NA	TRBV9	12	NA	TRBJ1-2	CASNDQGYGYTF	TGTGCCAGCAACGATCAGGGATACGGCTACACCTTC